This T cell receptor (beta chain) comes out of a study of shared clonotypes between healthy human individuals. Overall study results and limits: The naive CD4 repertoires of several donors were compared, and about 5% of clonotypes were shared.

Regarding this clone: Its antigen is undetermined.

Per the study methods: ImmunoSEQ junction-only sequences lacked quality scores, so their filtering differed. The method was immunoSEQ multiplex PCR; TCRdb's version includes in-frame clones alone and lacks a portion of them. For V, J and clone size, that table is used; D and trimming come from the DNA. This table holds around 1.6 million clones, approximately 98% found once. The source of this sequence is a young man in good health. The sequencing sample was made of naive CD4+ T cells sorted from blood. The subset was: CD45RA+ positively selected.

The DNA for the CDR3 is TGTGCCAGCAGCTTTCGCGCCTCCCATCAAGAGACCCAGTACTTC. Translation gives CASSFRASHQETQYF. The chain recombines TRBV5-4 with TRBJ2-5; D not resolved. V was shortened by 2 bases and J by 2 bases, with 13 bases between the two germline ends. The germline CDR1 and CDR2 sequences are SGHNT and YYREEE (reference sequence). The CDR3 length is 15 residues.